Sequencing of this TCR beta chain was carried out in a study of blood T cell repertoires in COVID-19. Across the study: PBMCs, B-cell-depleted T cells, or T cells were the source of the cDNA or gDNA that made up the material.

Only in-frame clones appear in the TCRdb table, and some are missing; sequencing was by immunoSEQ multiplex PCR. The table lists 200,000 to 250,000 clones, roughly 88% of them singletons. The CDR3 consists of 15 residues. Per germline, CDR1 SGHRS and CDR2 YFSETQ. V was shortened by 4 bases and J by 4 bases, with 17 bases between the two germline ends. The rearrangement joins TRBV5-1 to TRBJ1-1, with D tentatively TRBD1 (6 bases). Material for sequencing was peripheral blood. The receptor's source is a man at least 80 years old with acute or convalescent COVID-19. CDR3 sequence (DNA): TGCGCCAGCAGCATACAGGGTCAGGGGAGCACTGAAGCTTTCTTT. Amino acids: CASSIQGQGSTEAFF.